Each of the 2 T cell receptor beta chains below was sequenced from the same sample in a study of cytomegalovirus exposure and HLA in healthy donors. Primers for the PCR totalled 60 Vbeta and 13 Jbeta. The assay was immunoSEQ multiplex PCR, and TCRdb's table has in-frame clones only and misses some. The table has 150,000 to 200,000 clones, more than 60% seen once; the top ten hold roughly 1.4%. What was sequenced was PBMCs. All receptors derive from a woman in her 30s in good health and CMV-seropositive.

In DNA form, the CDR3 reads TGTGCCAGCAGCCCGGGACTAGCGGGAGTCTACGAGCAGTACTTC. Translating gives CASSPGLAGVYEQYF. The rearrangement uses TRBV11-1 and TRBJ2-7; TRBD2 aligns across 14 bases. This CDR3 has 15 amino acids. Unmatched junction bases numbered 3, after V lost 5 bases and J lost 3 bases. Germline V CDR1 and CDR2: SGHAT, FQDESV (reference sequence).

The chain has TRBV11-3 and TRBJ2-5; TRBD2 matches 7 bases. Losses at the gene ends were 4 bases for V and 5 bases for J; bases not matched to a gene: 7. This CDR3 has 14 residues. Germline assignment: CDR1 SGHNT and CDR2 YENEEA. The CDR3 is CASSSDAGEETQYF. The CDR3 coding sequence is TGTGCCAGCAGCTCTGATGCGGGGGAGGAGACCCAGTACTTC. The full variable domain, rest sourced from reference TRBV11-3 and TRBJ2-5, is EAGVVQSPRYKIIEKKQPVAFWCNPISGHNTLYWYLQNLGQGPELLIRYENEEAVDDSQLPKDRFSAERLKGVDSTLKIQPAELGDSAVYLCASSSDAGEETQYFGPGTRLLVL.